This section outlines one T cell receptor beta chain sequence together with its context. The target antigen is unknown. This entry comes from a study of T cell repertoires in cytomegalovirus infection. Overall study: HLA-B-restricted CMV epitopes that are well studied, plus recently identified HLA-C-restricted ones, were used by the study. Public TCR beta signatures provided an indication of both CMV infection and a matching HLA type. Study-wide results and caveats: It was HLA-C-restricted CMV-specific TCR beta clonotypes that dominated the response ex vivo.

MiXCR, run by TCRdb on the reads, gives a single entry per CDR3 protein. Of hundreds of thousands of distinct CDR3 sequences listed, 30% to 35% were seen once; the top ten hold 15% to 20%. V was cut by 0 bases and J by 5 bases, with 12 bases left in between. The CDR3 spans 15 residues. CDR1 SGHNT and CDR2 YYREEE come from the germline V gene (reference sequence). This sequence joins TRBV5-4 and TRBJ2-1, with D possibly matching TRBD1 (5 bases). This sequence originates from a human donor in good health (CMV status not recorded). Some clones in this sample may be carry-over from other donors' samples. Sequenced material: cultured PBMCs, taken from culture after CMV antigen stimulation. CDR3 bases: TGTGCCAGCAGCTTGGTGTATGGACAACACAATGAGCAGTTCTTC. Protein: CASSLVYGQHNEQFF.